The 5 T cell receptor beta chains reported below all come from one sample, sequenced in a study of blood T cell repertoires in COVID-19. Some clones are missing from TCRdb's copy, which holds only in-frame ones; the method was immunoSEQ multiplex PCR. The sample has tens of thousands of clones, 81% seen once. The material sequenced was peripheral blood. All receptors come from an older man with COVID-19, enrolled during active disease.

This sequence joins TRBV7-9 and TRBJ2-1; D is possibly TRBD2 (5 bases). The CDR3 spans 15 residues. V lost 5 bases and J 7 bases, leaving 18 bases between the germline ends. The germline CDR1 and CDR2 sequences are SEHNR and FQNEAQ (reference sequence). In DNA form, the CDR3 reads TGTGCCAGCAGCCCCAAGCAGCGGCTAATGAATGAGCAGTTCTTC. It specifies CASSPKQRLMNEQFF.

The rearrangement joins TRBV19 to TRBJ2-2, with 9 nucleotides matching TRBD2. The CDR3 length is 13 residues. After removal of 8 bases from V and 4 bases from J, the junction contained 2 bases not matched to a gene. Germline-derived CDR1 and CDR2 are LNHDA and SQIVND (reference sequence). CDR3 in amino acids: CASRLAVTGELFF. The CDR3 DNA is TGTGCCAGTCGACTAGCGGTCACCGGGGAGCTGTTTTTT.

The chain is built from TRBV9 and TRBJ1-1; D is possibly TRBD1 (5 bases). The length of the CDR3 is 14 residues. Trimming removed 0 bases at V and 3 bases at J, with 9 bases between. Germline V gene lookup returns CDR1 SGDLS and CDR2 YYNGEE. The CDR3 DNA is TGTGCCAGCAGCGTAGGGGGGGTTGACACTGAAGCTTTCTTT. Its translation is CASSVGGVDTEAFF.

The CDR3 DNA reads as TGTGCCAGCAGTATCACAGTTAATGAGCAGTTCTTC. This sequence encodes CASSITVNEQFF. The rearrangement uses TRBV6-2 or TRBV6-3 and TRBJ2-1; D remains ambiguous. Per the germline V gene, CDR1 is MNHEY and CDR2 is SVGEGT. With 5 bases removed from V and 7 bases from J, the gap between germline ends came to 9 bases. The CDR3 has 12 amino acids.

The chain carries TRBV20-1 and TRBJ1-2; TRBD1 is a possible D gene (5 bases). The V end was cut by 3 bases, the J end by 2 bases, with 7 bases between. Germline V gives CDR1 DFQATT, CDR2 SNEGSKA (reference sequence). CDR3 length equals 12 residues. The CDR3 loop reads CSASSGNYGYTF. CDR3 nucleotide sequence: TGCAGTGCTAGTTCAGGGAACTATGGCTACACCTTC.